The rows below give T cell receptor beta chains drawn from one sample of a study of CD8 T cells in ankylosing spondylitis. TCRdb re-called the 5' RACE reads through MiXCR, storing one row per CDR3 protein. The profile shows 700,000 to 850,000 distinct CDR3 sequences, around 11% of them singletons. The sequenced sample was blood, either unsorted or a sorted T cell fraction (not recorded which). These receptors were obtained from a male donor with ankylosing spondylitis. Both conserved end residues are part of each CDR3. D genes are given only for firm matches. Clone size is shown for a subset of rows, as once, few, many or a class of expanded clone.

clone size,D gene,V gene,J gene,CDR3 DNA,CDR3 protein
few,.,TRBV25-1,TRBJ2-2,TGTGCCAGCAGTGGGACTCGGGCGAACACCGGGGAGCTGTTTTTT,CASSGTRANTGELFF
few,.,TRBV27,TRBJ2-7,TGTGCCAGCAGTCAAAAGCGTAGTACAACAGGATTCTCCTACGAGCAGTACTTC,CASSQKRSTTGFSYEQYF
many,.,TRBV5-1,TRBJ2-3,TGCGCCAGCCGAGAGGGCCCAACTAGCACAGATACGCAGTATTTT,CASREGPTSTDTQYF
.,TRBD2,TRBV7-2,TRBJ2-5,TGTGCCAGCAGCTTAGCGGTTACTAGCGGCCAAGAGACCCAGTACTTC,CASSLAVTSGQETQYF
many,.,TRBV6-5,TRBJ1-4,TGTGCCAGCAGTTACTCGACTAATGAAAAACTGTTTTTT,CASSYSTNEKLFF
few,.,TRBV20-1,TRBJ1-1,TGCAGTGCTCTGGGGTTTTACACTGAAGCTTTCTTT,CSALGFYTEAFF
.,TRBD2,TRBV2,TRBJ2-1,TGTGCCAGCAGACCGGGACTAGCGGGGGGGCTCGGTGAGCAGTTCTTC,CASRPGLAGGLGEQFF
many,.,TRBV20-1,TRBJ1-1,TGCAGTGCTCCAGGACTGGGGGTCACTGAAGCTTTCTTT,CSAPGLGVTEAFF
many,TRBD2,TRBV6-1,TRBJ2-2,TGTGCCAGCACGGCTAGCGGGAACACCGGGGAGCTGTTTTTT,CASTASGNTGELFF
.,TRBD2,TRBV15,TRBJ2-3,TGTGCCACCAGCAGAGCGCGCGGGAGTACAGATACGCAGTATTTT,CATSRARGSTDTQYF
few,.,TRBV6-1,TRBJ1-1,TGTGCCAGCAGTGGCACAGGGCTACGAGCTTTCTTT,CASSGTGLRAFF
.,.,TRBV27,TRBJ2-5,TGTGCCAGCAGTTTAAAGGGGCGAGGGAAAGAGACCCAGTACTTC,CASSLKGRGKETQYF
few,TRBD1,TRBV14,TRBJ1-2,TGTGCCAGCAGCCAAGAAGTCAGACGCGGGACAGCTTATGGCTACACCTTC,CASSQEVRRGTAYGYTF
few,.,TRBV28,TRBJ2-7,TGTGCCAGCAGTTTGAATGTCTGGGGTTCCTACGAGCAGTACTTC,CASSLNVWGSYEQYF
few,.,TRBV6-1,TRBJ1-1,TGTGCCAGCAGGGAAGATTTGAACACTGAAGCTTTCTTT,CASREDLNTEAFF
few,.,TRBV7-2,TRBJ1-4,TGTGCCAGCAGCCTGGGACGGCAGAATGAAAAACTGTTTTTT,CASSLGRQNEKLFF
many,.,TRBV5-6,TRBJ2-2,TGTGCCAGCAGCTTTGGACTTCGGAACACCGGGGAGCTGTTTTTT,CASSFGLRNTGELFF
.,TRBD2,TRBV3-1,TRBJ2-5,TGTGCCAGCAGCTCACACCCCCTGACTAGCGGGGGGGGTAAGACCCAGTACTTC,CASSSHPLTSGGGKTQYF
many,.,TRBV29-1,TRBJ2-3,TGCAGCGTTGAGTGGCGAGATACGCAGTATTTT,CSVEWRDTQYF
.,.,TRBV6-1,TRBJ1-2,TGTGCCAGCACTCACGGTTGGGGGACCCTCTATGGCTACACCTTC,CASTHGWGTLYGYTF
.,.,TRBV19,TRBJ1-3,TGTGCCAGTAGTTTATCGGGGAACTCTGGAAACACCATATATTTT,CASSLSGNSGNTIYF
.,TRBD2,TRBV5-5,TRBJ2-5,TGTGCCAGCAGCACTAGAGCGGGAGTTGAGACCCAGTACTTC,CASSTRAGVETQYF
many,TRBD1,TRBV20-1,TRBJ1-2,TGCAGTGCTAGAGTATTACAGGGGAGATATGGCTACACCTTC,CSARVLQGRYGYTF
.,.,TRBV7-9,TRBJ1-2,TGTGCCAGCAGCGACCTCGGGGTGCCGTATGGCTACACCTTC,CASSDLGVPYGYTF
.,.,TRBV20-1,TRBJ2-3,TGCAGTGCTAACCGGGGTAGCACAGATACGCAGTATTTT,CSANRGSTDTQYF
few,.,TRBV7-2,TRBJ1-1,TGTGCCAGCAGCTCTTCACTTATGCGGGGCACTGAAGCTTTCTTT,CASSSSLMRGTEAFF
.,TRBD1,TRBV27,TRBJ1-1,TGTGCCAGCAGGCTCTCAGGGGGCACTGAAGCTTTCTTT,CASRLSGGTEAFF
.,TRBD1,TRBV6-1,TRBJ1-1,TGTGCCAGCAGGGTGAGGGGGCCGTTGGGCACTGAAGCTTTCTTT,CASRVRGPLGTEAFF
.,TRBD1,TRBV4-2,TRBJ1-2,TGTGCCAGCAGCCAAGATCCCGGACAGGGGCGGCGGGGCTACACCTTC,CASSQDPGQGRRGYTF
many,TRBD2,TRBV10-3,TRBJ2-3,TGTGCCATAGCGGGAGGCACAGATACGCAGTATTTT,CAIAGGTDTQYF
.,TRBD1,TRBV6-1,TRBJ2-1,TGTGCCAGCAGTGACGGACAGGGGTTCTACAATGAGCAGTTCTTC,CASSDGQGFYNEQFF
few,TRBD1,TRBV6-2/TRBV6-3,TRBJ1-5,TGTGCCACCTCGGACAGGGGGCTCAATCAGCCCCAGCATTTT,CATSDRGLNQPQHF
few,.,TRBV20-1,TRBJ2-3,TGCAGTGCGGGCAGGGGTGGGGCGGATACGCAGTATTTT,CSAGRGGADTQYF
many,.,TRBV5-1,TRBJ2-1,TGCGCCAGCAGAGGGGGAGGGGCCGTTGAGCAGTTCTTC,CASRGGGAVEQFF
few,TRBD1,TRBV14,TRBJ2-7,TGTGCCAGCAGCCAGATGACAGGGGGCGTCAAGCAGTACTTC,CASSQMTGGVKQYF
.,.,TRBV12-3/TRBV12-4,TRBJ1-5,TGTGCCAGCACCCGGGCGGGAGAGGGCAAGCCCCAGCATTTT,CASTRAGEGKPQHF
.,.,TRBV20-1,TRBJ2-3,TGCAGTGCTAGAGATCAGGAGGATACGCAGTATTTT,CSARDQEDTQYF
many,.,TRBV7-2,TRBJ2-3,TGTGCCAGCAGCTTAGCCAGGTCTACGCAGTATTTT,CASSLARSTQYF
.,.,TRBV20-1,TRBJ2-4,TGCAGTGCTAGAAGGTGGGGGGATTTAAACATTCAGTACTTC,CSARRWGDLNIQYF
few,TRBD2,TRBV27,TRBJ2-7,TGTGCCAGCAGTTTCAAGAGCGGGGGGTCCCTTGAGCAGTACTTC,CASSFKSGGSLEQYF
.,.,TRBV18,TRBJ1-5,TGTGCCAGCTCACCGGCCACTAATCAGCCCCAGCATTTT,CASSPATNQPQHF
many,.,TRBV20-1,TRBJ2-4,TGCAGTGCTAGGACAGGAAAAAACATTCAGTACTTC,CSARTGKNIQYF
many,.,TRBV5-1,TRBJ1-1,TGCGCCAGCAGCGAAGGCAGGTTTAATTCCATGAACACTGAAGCTTTCTTT,CASSEGRFNSMNTEAFF
few,.,TRBV5-5,TRBJ2-5,TGTGCCAGCAGCTTGTACCAGAGAGGAGAGACCCAGTACTTC,CASSLYQRGETQYF
few,.,TRBV29-1,TRBJ2-7,TGCAGCGTGAAGGACGGTGCCTACGAGCAGTACTTC,CSVKDGAYEQYF
few,TRBD2,TRBV28,TRBJ2-1,TGTGCCAGCATATCTTTGGCGGGAGTACGCAATGAGCAGTTCTTC,CASISLAGVRNEQFF
few,TRBD1,TRBV5-1,TRBJ2-7,TGCGCCAGCACCCTATCCCCAGGACAGGGACGCGAGCAGTACTTC,CASTLSPGQGREQYF
.,TRBD2,TRBV11-2,TRBJ2-5,TGTGCCAGCAGCTTAGCAGGGAGGGCCTGGGAGACCCAGTACTTC,CASSLAGRAWETQYF
once,.,TRBV11-1,TRBJ2-1,TGTGCCAGCAGCTTAGGGCTGGGGGCGGGAAATGAGCAGTTCTTC,CASSLGLGAGNEQFF
few,TRBD2,TRBV5-1,TRBJ2-7,TGCGCCAGCAGCTTGGATTCAAGGGGGACTAGCGGGAGTGGCGAGCAGTACTTC,CASSLDSRGTSGSGEQYF
few,TRBD1,TRBV5-1,TRBJ2-7,TGCGCCAGCAGACCAGGGACAGGGGAGGTCGAGCAGTACTTC,CASRPGTGEVEQYF
.,TRBD2,TRBV5-1,TRBJ2-7,TGCGCCAGCAGCTCAGTAGCGGGAGTCTACGAGCAGTACTTC,CASSSVAGVYEQYF
few,.,TRBV12-3/TRBV12-4,TRBJ1-2,TGTGCCAGCAGTTTAATCCAGGGGAGGAATACCTTC,CASSLIQGRNTF
.,TRBD2,TRBV7-7,TRBJ2-1,TGTGCTAGCAGCTTAGTCCCAACTACTAGCGGGAGGGTGGATGAGCAGTTCTTC,CASSLVPTTSGRVDEQFF